This T cell receptor (beta chain) stems from a study of PD-1 blockade in mismatch repair-deficient tumors. The data were produced by immunoSEQ multiplex PCR, yet TCRdb's version contains in-frame clones alone and is incomplete. Altogether 20,000 to 25,000 clones are present, approximately 85% being singletons, with the ten largest covering roughly 18%. TCRs were sequenced from a few patients responding to pembrolizumab. CDR1 is SEHNR and CDR2 is FQNEAQ in the germline V gene (reference sequence). V lost 5 bases and J 0 bases, leaving 16 bases between the germline ends. The length of the CDR3 is 17 residues.

The source of this sequence is an adult with mismatch repair-deficient cancer. The specimen comprised peripheral blood, sampled 2 weeks after starting pembrolizumab. The chain links TRBV7-9 to TRBJ2-2; D perhaps matches TRBD1 (6 bases). The CDR3 loop reads CASSPSTGNANTGELFF. In nucleotides, the CDR3 is TGTGCCAGCAGCCCCTCCACAGGGAATGCGAACACCGGGGAGCTGTTTTTT.